These T cell receptor beta chains were read from a single sample in a study of CXCR3-negative and CXCR3-positive naive CD8 T cells. Reanalyzing the 5' RACE reads, TCRdb keeps one entry per CDR3 protein, without DNA. This sample's table has around 96,000 distinct CDR3 sequences. Sequencing input: naive CXCR3- CD8+ T cells from blood. These receptors were taken from a human donor in good health. Some clones in this sample may be carry-over from other donors' samples. Both conserved end residues are part of each CDR3.

j_call v_call cdr3_aa
TRBJ2-5 TRBV11-2 CASSYGRRDQETQYF
TRBJ2-7 TRBV28 CASSLRQGVPLDEQYF
TRBJ2-7 TRBV5-1 CASSLGQGVEYEQYF
TRBJ1-5 TRBV10-3 CAIRVSDRASNQPQHF
TRBJ2-7 TRBV10-3 CAISPPGTYEQYF
TRBJ2-1 TRBV20-1 CSARGGIYNEQFF
TRBJ2-7 TRBV7-9 CASSITEHRHEQYF
TRBJ2-5 TRBV7-9 CASTWSEGETQYF
TRBJ1-1 TRBV28 CASSYPWEGTEAFF
TRBJ2-2 TRBV7-9 CASSLDFDTGELFF
TRBJ2-2 TRBV6-5 CASSYSILNTGELFF
TRBJ2-7 TRBV12-3/TRBV12-4 CASRPDGTYEQYF